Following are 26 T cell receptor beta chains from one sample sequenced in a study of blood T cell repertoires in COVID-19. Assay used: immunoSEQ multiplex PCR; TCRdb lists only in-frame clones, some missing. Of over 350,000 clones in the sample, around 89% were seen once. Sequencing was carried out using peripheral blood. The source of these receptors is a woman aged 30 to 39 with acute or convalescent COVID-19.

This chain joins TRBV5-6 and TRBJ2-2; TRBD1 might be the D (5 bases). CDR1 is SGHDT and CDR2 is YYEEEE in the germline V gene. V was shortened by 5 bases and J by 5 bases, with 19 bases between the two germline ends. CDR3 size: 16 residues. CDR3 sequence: CASSYFPDQGTGELFF. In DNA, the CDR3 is TGTGCCAGCAGTTATTTCCCCGACCAGGGAACCGGGGAGCTGTTTTTT.

CDR3 sequence: CASSIVGGSGDYTF. The CDR3 DNA is TGTGCCAGTAGTATAGTCGGCGGCTCGGGTGACTACACCTTC. The chain recombines TRBV19 with TRBJ1-2; D is uncertain. The germline CDR1 and CDR2 sequences are LNHDA and SQIVND (reference sequence). Trimming removed 1 base from V and 10 bases from J, with 16 bases in between. The CDR3 spans 14 residues.

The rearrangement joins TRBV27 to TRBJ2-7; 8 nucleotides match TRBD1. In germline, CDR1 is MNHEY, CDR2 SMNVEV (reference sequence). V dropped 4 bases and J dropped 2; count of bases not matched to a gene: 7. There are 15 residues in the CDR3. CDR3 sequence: CASSSSGGAPYEQYF. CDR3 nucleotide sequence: TGTGCCAGCAGTTCGTCAGGGGGCGCCCCCTACGAGCAGTACTTC.

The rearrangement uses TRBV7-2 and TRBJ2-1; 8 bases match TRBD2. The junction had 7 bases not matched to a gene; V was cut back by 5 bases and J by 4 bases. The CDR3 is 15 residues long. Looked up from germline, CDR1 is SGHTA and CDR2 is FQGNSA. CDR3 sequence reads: CASSPSGGGYNEQFF. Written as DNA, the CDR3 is TGTGCCAGCAGCCCTTCGGGGGGGGGTTACAATGAGCAGTTCTTC.

CDR3 protein: CATQQGNYGYTF. The CDR3 nucleotides are TGCGCCACTCAACAGGGAAACTATGGCTACACCTTC. This chain uses TRBV10-2 with TRBJ1-2, with D possibly being TRBD1 (6 bases). CDR1 and CDR2 (germline): WSHSY, SAAADI. CDR3 length equals 12 residues. Trimming pared 10 bases from V and 2 bases from J, leaving 11 bases between.

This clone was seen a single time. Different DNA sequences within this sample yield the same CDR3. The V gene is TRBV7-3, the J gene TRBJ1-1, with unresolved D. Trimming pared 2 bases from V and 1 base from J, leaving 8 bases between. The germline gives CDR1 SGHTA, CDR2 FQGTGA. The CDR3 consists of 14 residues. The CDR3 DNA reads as TGTGCCAGCAGCTTACTGGCGGGGAACACTGAAGCTTTCTTT. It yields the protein CASSLLAGNTEAFF.

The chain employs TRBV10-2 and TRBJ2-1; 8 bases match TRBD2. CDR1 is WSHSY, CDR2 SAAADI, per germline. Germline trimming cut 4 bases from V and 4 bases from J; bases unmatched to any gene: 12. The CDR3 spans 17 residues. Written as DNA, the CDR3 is TGCGCCAGCAGTGGAGCCTCCAGCGGGGGTCGGTACAATGAGCAGTTCTTC. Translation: CASSGASSGGRYNEQFF.

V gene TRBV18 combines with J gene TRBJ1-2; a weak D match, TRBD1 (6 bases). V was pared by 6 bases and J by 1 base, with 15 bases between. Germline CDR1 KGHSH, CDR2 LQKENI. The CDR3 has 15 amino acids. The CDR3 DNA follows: TGTGCCAGCTCGTCTGGACAGTCGGATAACTATGGCTACACCTTC. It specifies CASSSGQSDNYGYTF.

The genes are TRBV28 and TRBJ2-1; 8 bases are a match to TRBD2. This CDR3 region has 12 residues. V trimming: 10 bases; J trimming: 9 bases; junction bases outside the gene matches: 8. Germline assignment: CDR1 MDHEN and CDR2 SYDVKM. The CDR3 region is CATSRGGFEQFF. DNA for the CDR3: TGTGCCACCTCCCGGGGGGGATTTGAGCAGTTCTTC.

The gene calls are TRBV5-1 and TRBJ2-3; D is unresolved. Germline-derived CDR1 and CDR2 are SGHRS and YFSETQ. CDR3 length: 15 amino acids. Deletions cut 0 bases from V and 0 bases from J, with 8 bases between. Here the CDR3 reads CASSLELASTDTQYF. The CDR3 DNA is TGCGCCAGCAGCTTGGAGTTAGCTAGCACAGATACGCAGTATTTT.

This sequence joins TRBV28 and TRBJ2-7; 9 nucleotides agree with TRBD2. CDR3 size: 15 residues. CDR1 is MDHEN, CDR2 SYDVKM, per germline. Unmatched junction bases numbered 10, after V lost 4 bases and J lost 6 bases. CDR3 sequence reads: CASSSEASGVSEQYF. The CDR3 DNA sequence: TGTGCCAGCAGTTCCGAGGCTAGCGGGGTCAGCGAGCAGTACTTC. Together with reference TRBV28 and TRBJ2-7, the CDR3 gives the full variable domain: DVKVTQSSRYLVKRTGEKVFLECVQDMDHENMFWYRQDPGLGLRLIYFSYDVKMKEKGDIPEGYSVSREKKERFSLILESASTNQTSMYLCASSSEASGVSEQYFGPGTRLTVT.

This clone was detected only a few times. The CDR3 protein is CASSAYRELEAFF. The CDR3 DNA sequence: TGTGCCAGCAGTGCGTACAGGGAGCTGGAAGCTTTCTTT. The chain has TRBV12-3 or TRBV12-4 and TRBJ1-1, with D maybe TRBD1 (6 bases). V lost 5 bases and J 8 bases, leaving 15 bases between the germline ends. This CDR3 is 13 amino acids long.

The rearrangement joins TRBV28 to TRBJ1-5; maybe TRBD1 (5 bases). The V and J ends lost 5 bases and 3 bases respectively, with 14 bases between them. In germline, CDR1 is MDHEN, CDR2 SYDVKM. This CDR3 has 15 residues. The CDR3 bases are TGTGCCAGCAGTCCCGGACGGGGACTCAATCAGCCCCAGCATTTT. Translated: CASSPGRGLNQPQHF.

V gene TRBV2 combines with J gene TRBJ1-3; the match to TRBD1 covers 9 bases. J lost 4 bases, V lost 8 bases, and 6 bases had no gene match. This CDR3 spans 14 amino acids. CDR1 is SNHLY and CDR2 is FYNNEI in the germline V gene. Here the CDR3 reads CASGRDREGNTIYF. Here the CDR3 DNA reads TGTGCCAGCGGGAGGGACAGGGAGGGAAACACCATATATTTT.

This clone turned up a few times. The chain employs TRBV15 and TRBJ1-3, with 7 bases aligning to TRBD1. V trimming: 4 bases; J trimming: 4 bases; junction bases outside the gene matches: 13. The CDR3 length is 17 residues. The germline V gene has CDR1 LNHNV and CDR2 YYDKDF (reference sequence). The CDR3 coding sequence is TGTGCCACCAGCAAAGACCTAACAGGGGCTGGAGGAAACACCATATATTTT. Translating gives CATSKDLTGAGGNTIYF.

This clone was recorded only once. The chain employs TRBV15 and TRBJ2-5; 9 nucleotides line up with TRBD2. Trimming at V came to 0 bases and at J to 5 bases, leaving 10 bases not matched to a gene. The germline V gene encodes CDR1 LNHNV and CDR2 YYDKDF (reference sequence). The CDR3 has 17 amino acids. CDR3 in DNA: TGTGCCACCAGCAGAGATCAGGGCGGGGGGGCCCAGGAGACCCAGTACTTC. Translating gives CATSRDQGGGAQETQYF.

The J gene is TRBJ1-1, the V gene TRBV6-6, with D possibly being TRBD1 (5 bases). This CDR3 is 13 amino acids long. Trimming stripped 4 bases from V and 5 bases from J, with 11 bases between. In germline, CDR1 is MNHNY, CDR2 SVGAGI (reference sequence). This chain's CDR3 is CASSSQGWTEAFF. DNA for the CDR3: TGTGCCAGCAGTTCCCAGGGATGGACTGAAGCTTTCTTT.

The CDR3 region has the DNA TGTGCCAGCAGCTTGTACAGATTCAACTATGGCTACACCTTC. The encoded protein is CASSLYRFNYGYTF. The rearrangement joins TRBV5-5 to TRBJ1-2; D not resolved. The CDR3 is made up of 14 amino acids. The germline V gene has CDR1 SGHKS and CDR2 YYEKEE (reference sequence). Trimming took off 1 base at V and 2 bases at J, with 9 bases between the two ends.

CDR3 amino acids: CASSLPGTEQYF. CDR3 in DNA: TGTGCCAGCAGTTTGCCCGGGACAGAGCAGTACTTC. The V call is TRBV12-3 or TRBV12-4, the J call TRBJ2-7; possibly TRBD1 for D (6 bases). This CDR3 has 12 residues. V shed 3 bases and J shed 7 bases, with 10 bases lying between them.

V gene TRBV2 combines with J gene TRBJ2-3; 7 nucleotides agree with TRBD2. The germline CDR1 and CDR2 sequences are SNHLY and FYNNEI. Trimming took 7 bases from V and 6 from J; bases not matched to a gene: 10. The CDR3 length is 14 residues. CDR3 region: CASTPKRGLDTQYF. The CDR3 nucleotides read TGTGCCAGCACCCCCAAGCGGGGTTTGGATACGCAGTATTTT.

The DNA of the CDR3 is TGTGCCAGCAGCTTTGACAGAAACTATAATTCACCCCTCCACTTT. Translating gives CASSFDRNYNSPLHF. This chain uses TRBV11-2 with TRBJ1-6; TRBD1 might be the D (5 bases). The V end lost 3 bases, the J end lost 3 bases, and 9 bases lay between the germline ends. CDR3 length equals 15 residues. Germline assignment: CDR1 SGHAT and CDR2 FQNNGV.

The chain's CDR3 is CASSQMGQSYEQYF. The CDR3 bases are TGTGCCAGCAGCCAGATGGGACAGTCCTACGAGCAGTACTTC. The V gene is TRBV5-5, the J gene TRBJ2-7; 7 bases are a match to TRBD1. The CDR3 has 14 amino acids. In germline, CDR1 is SGHKS, CDR2 YYEKEE (reference sequence). J gave up 1 base and V 4 bases, and 5 bases lay outside the gene matches.

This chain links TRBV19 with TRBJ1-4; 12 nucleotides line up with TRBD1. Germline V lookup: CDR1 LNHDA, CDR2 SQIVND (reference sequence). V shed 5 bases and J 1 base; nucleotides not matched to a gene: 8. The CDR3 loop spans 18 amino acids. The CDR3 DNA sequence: TGTGCCAGTAGTGCACCGGGACAGGGGGCCCTAACTAATGAAAAACTGTTTTTT. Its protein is CASSAPGQGALTNEKLFF.

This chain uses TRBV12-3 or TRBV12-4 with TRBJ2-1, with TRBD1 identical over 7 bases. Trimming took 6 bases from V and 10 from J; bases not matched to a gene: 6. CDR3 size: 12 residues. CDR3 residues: CASSSQGLEQFF. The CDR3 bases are TGTGCCAGCAGCTCACAGGGGCTCGAGCAGTTCTTC.

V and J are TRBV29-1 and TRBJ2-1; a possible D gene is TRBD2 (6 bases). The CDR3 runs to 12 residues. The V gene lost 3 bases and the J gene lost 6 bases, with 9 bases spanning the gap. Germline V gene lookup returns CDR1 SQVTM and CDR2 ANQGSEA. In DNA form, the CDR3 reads TGCAGCGTTGACAAGGGAGGCAATGAGCAGTTCTTC. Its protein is CSVDKGGNEQFF.

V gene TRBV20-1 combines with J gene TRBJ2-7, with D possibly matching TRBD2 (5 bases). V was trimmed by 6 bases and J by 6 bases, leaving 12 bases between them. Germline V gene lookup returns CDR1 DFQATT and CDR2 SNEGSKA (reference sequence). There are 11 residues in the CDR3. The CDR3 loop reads CSATPRGEQYF. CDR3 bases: TGCAGTGCAACCCCCCGGGGCGAGCAGTACTTC.